Sequencing of this T cell receptor (beta chain) was carried out in a study of human T cells and chemical hapten exposure. V lost 4 bases and J lost 6, with 10 bases in between. Per the germline V gene, CDR1 is SEHNR and CDR2 is FQNEAQ (reference sequence). CDR3 length: 12 residues. TCRdb passed the RACE reads through MiXCR, listing each CDR3 protein once. Among some 110,000 distinct CDR3 sequences listed, around 10% were seen once. Regarding time point: patch test 3, about 24 weeks after DPC sensitization. The treatment was: therapeutic diphenylcyclopropenone sensitization with weekly scalp DPC. The chain uses TRBV7-9 and TRBJ2-7, with D perhaps TRBD1 or TRBD2 (5 bases each). The sequence was obtained from a woman between 50 and 59 years old with alopecia areata. Some clones in this sample may be carry-over from other donors' samples. The sequences come from whole blood, collected in connection with sensitization to the hapten diphenylcyclopropenone (DPC). The CDR3 spells CASSSGTLEQYF. CDR3 DNA: TGTGCCAGCAGCTCCGGGACCCTCGAGCAGTACTTC. The whole variable domain, remainder taken from reference TRBV7-9 and TRBJ2-7, is DTGVSQNPRHKITKRGQNVTFRCDPISEHNRLYWYRQTLGQGPEFLTYFQNEAQLEKSRLLSDRFSAERPKGSFSTLEIQRTEQGDSAMYLCASSSGTLEQYFGPGTRLTVT.